This T cell receptor (beta chain) is drawn from a study of blood T cell repertoires in COVID-19. CDR3 length equals 13 residues. Per the germline V gene, CDR1 is SGHNT and CDR2 is YENEEA. Trimming took off 4 bases at V and 6 bases at J, with 10 bases between the two ends. Authors' analysis steps: Reference gene primer amplification in the assay estimated nucleated cell counts. Assay: immunoSEQ multiplex PCR; the TCRdb copy retains only in-frame clones and omits some. V, J and clone size are taken as reported in that table, and D and trimming were inferred from the DNA itself. The table lists about 220,000 clones, 82% of them singletons.

Sequenced material: peripheral blood. This receptor was identified in an older woman with COVID-19, enrolled during active disease. The chain joins TRBV11-3 to TRBJ2-1; TRBD1 might be the D (6 bases). CDR3 loop: CASSWGQTNEQFF. The CDR3 DNA follows: TGTGCCAGCAGCTGGGGGCAGACCAATGAGCAGTTCTTC.